This T cell receptor (beta chain) was sequenced during a study of Ad26.COV2.S vaccination and SARS-CoV-2 variants. General study results and limits: Vaccine recipients surpassed placebo recipients in spike-specific TCR breadth.

As to this clone: Its specificity is not known.

Sequencing used immunoSEQ multiplex PCR; TCRdb keeps in-frame clones, though not all of them. This table holds under 600,000 clones, about nine tenths found once. There are 14 residues in the CDR3. Germline lookup yields CDR1 MNHNS and CDR2 SASEGT. The ends lost 3 bases at V and 4 bases at J; junction bases unmatched: 3. Described treatment: 15 to 20 received Ad26.COV2.S at low or high dose, single or two shots; about 5 received placebo; per-sample allocation not given. Samples came from day 63 after the first vaccine or placebo injection. The source was peripheral blood, collected in a trial of Ad26.COV2.S vaccine versus placebo. This receptor was taken from a person between 18 and 65 years old who received the Ad26.COV2.S COVID-19 vaccine or a placebo. The rearrangement uses TRBV6-1 and TRBJ1-1; TRBD1 matches at 9 bases. The CDR3 sequence: CASSDPTGGTEAFF. CDR3 bases: TGTGCCAGCAGTGATCCGACAGGGGGCACTGAAGCTTTCTTT.